The next 28 T cell receptor beta chains were all read from a single sample in a study of vaccination and CD4 T cells after COVID-19. From the PCR reads, TCRdb called clonotypes with MiXCR, one entry per CDR3 protein. The sample lists 20,000 to 25,000 distinct CDR3 sequences; roughly 62% were seen once. The starting material was CD4+ T cells from blood, obtained before SARS-CoV-2 vaccination. These receptors were obtained from a human donor who had recovered from COVID-19.

The V gene is TRBV7-8, the J gene TRBJ1-2; D ambiguous. Germline V gene lookup returns CDR1 SGHVS and CDR2 FQNEAQ. This CDR3 contains 12 residues. Trimming shortened V by 5 bases and J by 8 bases, and 12 bases separated the two germline ends. The CDR3 DNA is TGTGCCAGCAGCCCGGGCCCTTGGGGCTACACCTTC. Its protein product is CASSPGPWGYTF.

The chain combines TRBV29-1 with TRBJ1-2; D is uncertain. The CDR3 is made up of 13 amino acids. The V end was cut by 6 bases, the J end by 2 bases, with 13 bases between. The V gene's germline CDR1 is SQVTM and CDR2 ANQGSEA. Here the CDR3 DNA reads TGCAGCGTAGAACCTGTCAGAAACTATGGCTACACCTTC. Translated, it gives CSVEPVRNYGYTF.

The chain joins TRBV10-3 to TRBJ2-1, with 12 bases identical to TRBD2. This CDR3 spans 16 amino acids. In germline, CDR1 is ENHRY, CDR2 SYGVKD. Germline trimming cut 6 bases from V and 7 bases from J; bases unmatched to any gene: 10. DNA for the CDR3: TGTGCCATCAGCCTAGAGACTAGCGGGGGTAATAATGAGCAGTTCTTC. Its protein is CAISLETSGGNNEQFF.

The chain carries TRBV20-1 and TRBJ2-7; perhaps TRBD2 as D (6 bases). Trimming removed 3 bases at V and 7 bases at J, with 22 bases between. The germline V gene encodes CDR1 DFQATT and CDR2 SNEGSKA (reference sequence). The length of the CDR3 is 15 residues. In nucleotides, the CDR3 is TGCAGTGCTAGGGGGGACTCGCCCGGAGATAGAGAGCAGTACTTC. It specifies CSARGDSPGDREQYF.

Only a few counts were recorded for this clonotype. J is TRBJ2-1 and V is TRBV25-1; possibly TRBD1 for D (5 bases). This CDR3 is built from 16 residues. Germline V gene sequence: CDR1 MGHDK, CDR2 SYGVNS. The ends were cut back, 4 bases at V and 4 bases at J, with 17 bases in the middle. This chain's CDR3 is CASSGRGERGYNEQFF. For the CDR3, the DNA is TGTGCCAGCAGTGGACGAGGAGAAAGGGGATACAATGAGCAGTTCTTC. Combining the CDR3 with reference TRBV25-1 and TRBJ2-1 gives the whole variable domain EADIYQTPRYLVIGTGKKITLECSQTMGHDKMYWYQQDPGMELHLIHYSYGVNSTEKGDLSSESTVSRIRTEHFPLTLESARPSHTSQYLCASSGRGERGYNEQFFGPGTRLTVL.

This chain links TRBV2 with TRBJ1-3; no clear D. The CDR3 spans 15 residues. Germline CDR1 is SNHLY and CDR2 is FYNNEI. V was clipped by 3 bases and J by 0 bases, with 9 bases between them. Written as DNA, the CDR3 is TGTGCCAGCAGTGATGTCTGGAGCTCTGGAAACACCATATATTTT. It encodes CASSDVWSSGNTIYF.

The V gene is TRBV25-1, the J gene TRBJ2-2; TRBD2 is a possible D gene (6 bases). The CDR3 covers 16 residues. Germline V CDR1 and CDR2: MGHDK, SYGVNS. V was trimmed by 3 bases and J by 5 bases, leaving 16 bases between them. Here the CDR3 DNA reads TGTGCCAGCAGTGAGGGGGGAAGGGGAAGGACCGGGGAGCTGTTTTTT. Its protein is CASSEGGRGRTGELFF.

V is TRBV20-1 and J is TRBJ2-1; no clear D. Per germline, CDR1 DFQATT and CDR2 SNEGSKA (reference sequence). The V gene lost 6 bases and the J gene lost 2 bases, with 17 bases spanning the gap. The CDR3 runs to 15 residues. CDR3 sequence: CSAQSGPFPYNEQFF. CDR3 bases: TGCAGTGCCCAATCGGGTCCTTTTCCCTACAATGAGCAGTTCTTC.

The sample holds a few counts of this clonotype. This chain links TRBV6-5 with TRBJ1-6; D call uncertain. The CDR3 has 13 residues. Trimming removed 4 bases at V and 10 bases at J, with 11 bases between. Germline V gives CDR1 MNHEY, CDR2 SVGAGI. Here the CDR3 reads CASSSPEQSPLHF. The CDR3 DNA reads TGTGCCAGCAGTTCTCCAGAACAGTCACCCCTCCACTTT.

The table lists this clonotype with a count of one. V gene TRBV20-1 combines with J gene TRBJ2-7; 10 positions agree with TRBD1. With V trimmed by 3 bases and J by 7 bases, 9 bases remained unmatched. CDR1 and CDR2 from the germline V gene are DFQATT and SNEGSKA (reference sequence). The CDR3 has 14 amino acids. CDR3 in amino acids: CSASARDRGREQYF. DNA for the CDR3: TGCAGTGCTAGCGCAAGGGACAGGGGACGAGAGCAGTACTTC.

The chain combines TRBV27 with TRBJ2-3; 12 positions agree with TRBD2. Germline assignment: CDR1 MNHEY and CDR2 SMNVEV (reference sequence). After removal of 2 bases from V and 3 bases from J, the junction contained 0 bases not matched to a gene. The CDR3 is made up of 15 amino acids. CDR3 loop: CASSLGTSGTDTQYF. CDR3 bases: TGTGCCAGCAGTTTAGGGACTAGCGGGACAGATACGCAGTATTTT.

This chain joins TRBV12-3 or TRBV12-4 and TRBJ2-7; no reliable D call. This CDR3 contains 15 residues. Trimming removed 2 bases at V and 9 bases at J, with 20 bases between. Here the CDR3 reads CASSLTAYGSVGQYF. DNA of the CDR3: TGTGCCAGCAGTTTAACGGCCTACGGATCGGTGGGGCAGTACTTC.

The CDR3 DNA reads as TGTGCCAGCAGCATTGGGACAGGGGTTACGAATTCACCCCTCCACTTT. It translates to CASSIGTGVTNSPLHF. V is TRBV7-2 and J is TRBJ1-6; the match to TRBD1 covers 10 bases. The J segment lost 7 bases and the V segment lost 5 bases, leaving 8 bases of the junction unmatched. The CDR3 spans 16 residues. Germline V lookup: CDR1 SGHTA, CDR2 FQGNSA.

The V call is TRBV25-1, the J call TRBJ1-1; possible D gene TRBD1, 6 bases. The CDR3 runs 14 residues. CDR1 is MGHDK and CDR2 is SYGVNS in the germline V gene. The V end lost 3 bases, the J end lost 2 bases, and 10 bases lay between the germline ends. CDR3 in amino acids: CASSDGGANTEAFF. The CDR3 DNA reads as TGTGCCAGCAGTGATGGGGGGGCAAACACTGAAGCTTTCTTT.

This clonotype was counted only a few times. The rearrangement joins TRBV20-1 to TRBJ1-1; D uncertain. The germline V gene encodes CDR1 DFQATT and CDR2 SNEGSKA (reference sequence). V shed 1 base and J shed 2 bases, with 14 bases lying between them. The CDR3 is made up of 15 amino acids. The CDR3 protein is CSARALRTGNTEAFF. The DNA of the CDR3 is TGCAGTGCTAGAGCCCTACGGACGGGCAACACTGAAGCTTTCTTT.

V is TRBV20-1 and J is TRBJ2-7; possible D gene TRBD1, 5 bases. The germline V and J ends were trimmed by 0 bases and 1 base, with 19 bases remaining between them. Germline lookup yields CDR1 DFQATT and CDR2 SNEGSKA (reference sequence). The CDR3 sequence is 17 residues long. DNA for the CDR3: TGCAGTGCTAGAGATCTCACATCGGACACCCGGTCCTACGAGCAGTACTTC. Its protein product is CSARDLTSDTRSYEQYF.

This chain joins TRBV24-1 and TRBJ1-5; D perhaps matches TRBD1 (5 bases). V was clipped by 3 bases and J by 2 bases, with 10 bases between them. The CDR3 is 15 amino acids. Germline V gives CDR1 KGHDR, CDR2 SFDVKD. As DNA, the CDR3 is TGTGCCACCAGTGATCGTGGGGGGGGCAATCAGCCCCAGCATTTT. Protein: CATSDRGGGNQPQHF.

The CDR3 loop reads CSASPTDRVRGPQHF. CDR3 DNA sequence: TGCAGTGCTAGCCCCACAGACAGGGTTCGAGGGCCCCAGCATTTT. J is TRBJ1-5 and V is TRBV20-1; 7 bases are shared with TRBD1. Trimming at V came to 3 bases and at J to 9 bases, leaving 14 bases not matched to a gene. The length of the CDR3 is 15 residues. Germline-derived CDR1 and CDR2 are DFQATT and SNEGSKA (reference sequence).

The chain is built from TRBV19 and TRBJ1-1, with 7 bases aligning to TRBD1. The CDR3 sequence is 15 residues long. The germline gives CDR1 LNHDA, CDR2 SQIVND (reference sequence). V lost 3 bases to trimming and J lost 4 bases; unmatched junction nucleotides: 8. The CDR3 is CASSILQGLGTEAFF. CDR3 nucleotides: TGTGCCAGTAGTATCCTACAGGGGTTGGGCACTGAAGCTTTCTTT.

The chain has TRBV20-1 and TRBJ2-3; 7 bases match TRBD1. The V gene end was trimmed by 8 bases and the J gene end by 1 base; junction bases not matched to a gene: 12. Germline CDR1 and CDR2: DFQATT and SNEGSKA (reference sequence). This CDR3 has 15 amino acids. The CDR3 region has the DNA TGCAGTACTACAGGGGCTGTCCGTGGCACAGATACGCAGTATTTT. As protein: CSTTGAVRGTDTQYF.

J is TRBJ2-1 and V is TRBV7-9; D is possibly TRBD2 (5 bases). This CDR3 has 12 residues. Per germline, CDR1 SEHNR and CDR2 FQNEAQ (reference sequence). Trimming left V 8 bases short and J 8 bases short, with 13 bases between. CDR3 coding DNA: TGTGCCAGCTCCTTCGGGGTGGATGAGCAGTTCTTC. It codes for CASSFGVDEQFF.

The rearrangement joins TRBV5-4 to TRBJ2-3; no reliable D call. Germline V gene sequence: CDR1 SGHNT, CDR2 YYREEE (reference sequence). The V end was cut by 0 bases, the J end by 2 bases, with 13 bases between. The CDR3 contains 16 residues. The CDR3 is CASSLELSNPTDTQYF. For the CDR3, the DNA is TGTGCCAGCAGCTTGGAGCTTAGCAACCCCACAGATACGCAGTATTTT.

The J gene is TRBJ2-6, the V gene TRBV2; D could derive from TRBD1 or TRBD2 (5 bases each). The CDR3 length is 17 residues. Per germline, CDR1 SNHLY and CDR2 FYNNEI. Trimming cost V 5 bases and J 6 bases, with 20 bases left between them. The CDR3 here is CASSRRSGPSVANVLTF. DNA of the CDR3: TGTGCCAGCAGTCGACGATCGGGACCCTCCGTGGCCAACGTCCTGACTTTC. Supplemented by reference TRBV2 and TRBJ2-6, the full variable domain reads EPEVTQTPSHQVTQMGQEVILRCVPISNHLYFYWYRQILGQKVEFLVSFYNNEISEKSEIFDDQFSVERPDGSNFTLKIRSTKLEDSAMYFCASSRRSGPSVANVLTFGAGSRLTVL.

The sample holds a few counts of this clonotype. The rearrangement uses TRBV7-2 and TRBJ1-1; D is undetermined. From germline, CDR1 is SGHTA and CDR2 FQGNSA. The V gene lost 5 bases and the J gene lost 0 bases, with 19 bases spanning the gap. The CDR3 runs 17 residues. The CDR3 loop reads CASSLVWRTGLNTEAFF. As DNA, the CDR3 is TGTGCCAGCAGCCTGGTGTGGCGGACCGGTTTGAACACTGAAGCTTTCTTT.

The rearrangement uses TRBV6-1 and TRBJ2-7; D gene uncertain. The CDR3 spans 14 residues. Trimming took off 5 bases at V and 8 bases at J, with 19 bases between the two ends. The V gene's germline CDR1 is MNHNS and CDR2 SASEGT. The CDR3 protein is CASSLGSSGSQQYF. CDR3 nucleotides: TGTGCCAGCAGTCTGGGGTCCTCCGGCTCCCAGCAGTACTTC.

This clonotype was detected a few times. In DNA, the CDR3 is TGCAGTGCTTTCCGGACGGGGGAGACCCAGTACTTC. Protein sequence: CSAFRTGETQYF. V and J are TRBV20-1 and TRBJ2-5; tentative D call: TRBD2 (5 bases). Germline V gene data show CDR1 as DFQATT and CDR2 as SNEGSKA (reference sequence). With 5 bases removed from V and 5 bases from J, the gap between germline ends came to 12 bases. The CDR3 has 12 amino acids.

This rearrangement joins TRBV7-9 to TRBJ2-5; tentatively, D is TRBD2 (5 bases). Germline CDR1 is SEHNR and CDR2 is FQNEAQ (reference sequence). This CDR3 contains 17 residues. Trimming took off 1 base at V and 4 bases at J, with 19 bases between the two ends. CDR3 in DNA: TGTGCCAGCAGCTTAGAGCCAGGATTAAGTGGAGGAGAGACCCAGTACTTC. Translation gives CASSLEPGLSGGETQYF.

The CDR3 coding sequence is TGTGCCAGCATCGAAACTACCCGTCTGGGGCAGTACTTC. Encoded protein: CASIETTRLGQYF. J is TRBJ2-7 and V is TRBV21-1. TRBV21-1 is termed a pseudogene. The CDR3 is made up of 13 amino acids.